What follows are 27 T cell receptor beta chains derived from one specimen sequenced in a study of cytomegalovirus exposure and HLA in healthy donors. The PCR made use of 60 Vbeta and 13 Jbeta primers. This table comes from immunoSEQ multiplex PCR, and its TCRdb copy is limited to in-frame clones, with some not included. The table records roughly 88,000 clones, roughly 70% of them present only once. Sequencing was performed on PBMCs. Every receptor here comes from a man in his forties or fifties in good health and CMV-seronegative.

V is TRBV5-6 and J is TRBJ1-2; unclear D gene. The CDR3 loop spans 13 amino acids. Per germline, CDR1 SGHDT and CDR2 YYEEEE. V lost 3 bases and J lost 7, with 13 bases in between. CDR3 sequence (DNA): TGTGCCAGCAGCTCGGCGGCCGTCCGTGGCTACACCTTC. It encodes CASSSAAVRGYTF.

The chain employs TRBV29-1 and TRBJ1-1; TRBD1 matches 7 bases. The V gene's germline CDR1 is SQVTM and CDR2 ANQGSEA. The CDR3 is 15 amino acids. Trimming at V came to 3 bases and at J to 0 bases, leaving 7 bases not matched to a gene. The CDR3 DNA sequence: TGCAGCGTTGATCCAGGGGGTGGCATGAACACTGAAGCTTTCTTT. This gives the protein CSVDPGGGMNTEAFF. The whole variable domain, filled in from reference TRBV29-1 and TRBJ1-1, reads SAVISQKPSRDICQRGTSLTIQCQVDSQVTMMFWYRQQPGQSLTLIATANQGSEATYESGFVIDKFPISRPNLTFSTLTVSNMSPEDSSIYLCSVDPGGGMNTEAFFGQGTRLTVV.

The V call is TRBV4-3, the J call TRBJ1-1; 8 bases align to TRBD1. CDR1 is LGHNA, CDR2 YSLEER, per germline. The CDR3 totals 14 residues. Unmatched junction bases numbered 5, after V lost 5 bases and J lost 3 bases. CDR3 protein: CASSTGGVYTEAFF. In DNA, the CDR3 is TGCGCCAGCAGCACAGGGGGGGTGTACACTGAAGCTTTCTTT.

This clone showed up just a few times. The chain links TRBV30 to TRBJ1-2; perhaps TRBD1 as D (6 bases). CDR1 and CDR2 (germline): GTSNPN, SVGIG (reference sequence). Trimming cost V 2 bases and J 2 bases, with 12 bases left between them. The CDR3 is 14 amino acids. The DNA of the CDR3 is TGTGCCTGGAGTCACCTCAGGGGCAACTATGGCTACACCTTC. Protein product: CAWSHLRGNYGYTF.

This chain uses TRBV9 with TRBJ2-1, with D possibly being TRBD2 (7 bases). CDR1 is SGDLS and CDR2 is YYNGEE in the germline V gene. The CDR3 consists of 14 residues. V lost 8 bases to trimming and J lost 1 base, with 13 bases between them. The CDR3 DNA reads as TGTGCCAGTTCACAGGGAGGGTCCTACAATGAGCAGTTCTTC. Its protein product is CASSQGGSYNEQFF.

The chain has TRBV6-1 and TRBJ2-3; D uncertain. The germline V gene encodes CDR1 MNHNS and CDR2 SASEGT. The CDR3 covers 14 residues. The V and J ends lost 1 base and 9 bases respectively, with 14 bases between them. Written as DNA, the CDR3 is TGTGCCAGCAGTGAAGTAGCCTCTTTGAAGACGCAGTATTTT. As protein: CASSEVASLKTQYF.

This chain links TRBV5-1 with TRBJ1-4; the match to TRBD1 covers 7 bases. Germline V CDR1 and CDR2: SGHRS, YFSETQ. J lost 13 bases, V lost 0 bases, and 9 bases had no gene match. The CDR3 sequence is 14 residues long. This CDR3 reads CASSLEGGAFGLFF. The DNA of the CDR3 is TGCGCCAGCAGCTTGGAAGGGGGCGCCTTTGGACTGTTTTTT.

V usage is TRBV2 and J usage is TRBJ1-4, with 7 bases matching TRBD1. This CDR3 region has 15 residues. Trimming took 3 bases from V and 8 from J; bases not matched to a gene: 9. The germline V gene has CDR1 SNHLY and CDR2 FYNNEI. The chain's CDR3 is CASSDGGQVLEKLFF. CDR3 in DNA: TGTGCCAGCAGTGATGGAGGACAGGTCTTGGAAAAACTGTTTTTT.

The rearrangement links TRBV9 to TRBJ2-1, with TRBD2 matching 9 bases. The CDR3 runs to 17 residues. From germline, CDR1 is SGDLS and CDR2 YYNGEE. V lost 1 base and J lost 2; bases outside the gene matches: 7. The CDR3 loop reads CASSVTISGGTYNEQFF. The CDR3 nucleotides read TGTGCCAGCAGCGTAACTATAAGCGGGGGGACCTACAATGAGCAGTTCTTC. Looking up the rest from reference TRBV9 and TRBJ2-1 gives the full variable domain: DSGVTQTPKHLITATGQRVTLRCSPRSGDLSVYWYQQSLDQGLQFLIQYYNGEERAKGNILERFSAQQFPDLHSELNLSSLELGDSALYFCASSVTISGGTYNEQFFGPGTRLTVL.

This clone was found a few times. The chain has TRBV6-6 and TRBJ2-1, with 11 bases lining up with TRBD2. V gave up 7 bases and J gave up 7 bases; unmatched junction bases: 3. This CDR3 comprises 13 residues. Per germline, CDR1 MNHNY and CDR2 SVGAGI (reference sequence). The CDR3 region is CASTLAGVNEQFF. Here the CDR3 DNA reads TGTGCCAGCACACTAGCGGGAGTAAATGAGCAGTTCTTC.

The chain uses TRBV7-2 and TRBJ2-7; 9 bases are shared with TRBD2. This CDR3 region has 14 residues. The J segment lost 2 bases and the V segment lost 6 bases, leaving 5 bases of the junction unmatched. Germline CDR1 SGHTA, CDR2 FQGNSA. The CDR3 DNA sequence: TGTGCCAGCAGTCCAAAGCGGGAGGCCTACGAGCAGTACTTC. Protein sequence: CASSPKREAYEQYF.

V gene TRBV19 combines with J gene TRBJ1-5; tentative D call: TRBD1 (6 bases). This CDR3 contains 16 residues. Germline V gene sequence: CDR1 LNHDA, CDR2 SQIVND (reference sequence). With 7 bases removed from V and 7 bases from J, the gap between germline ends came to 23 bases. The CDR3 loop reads CASTTGRGWAYQPQHF. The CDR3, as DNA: TGTGCCAGTACCACCGGTAGGGGGTGGGCATACCAGCCCCAGCATTTT.

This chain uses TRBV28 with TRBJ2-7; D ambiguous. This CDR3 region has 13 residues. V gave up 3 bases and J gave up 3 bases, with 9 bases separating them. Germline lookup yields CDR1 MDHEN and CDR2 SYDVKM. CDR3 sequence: CASSFVNRYEQYF. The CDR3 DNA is TGTGCCAGCAGTTTCGTAAATCGCTACGAGCAGTACTTC.

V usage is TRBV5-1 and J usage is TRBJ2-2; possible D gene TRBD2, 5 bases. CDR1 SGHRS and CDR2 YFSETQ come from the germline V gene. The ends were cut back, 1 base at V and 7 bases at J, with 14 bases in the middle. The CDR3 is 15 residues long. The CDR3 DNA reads TGCGCCAGCAGCTTGCAGGCCGGGGTCGACGGGGAGCTGTTTTTT. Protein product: CASSLQAGVDGELFF.

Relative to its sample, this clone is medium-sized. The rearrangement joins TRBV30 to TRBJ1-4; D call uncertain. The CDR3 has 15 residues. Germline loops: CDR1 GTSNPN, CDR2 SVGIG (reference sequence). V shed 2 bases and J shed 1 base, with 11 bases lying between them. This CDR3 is CAWSPGGGTNEKLFF. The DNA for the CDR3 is TGTGCCTGGAGTCCGGGTGGAGGAACTAATGAAAAACTGTTTTTT.

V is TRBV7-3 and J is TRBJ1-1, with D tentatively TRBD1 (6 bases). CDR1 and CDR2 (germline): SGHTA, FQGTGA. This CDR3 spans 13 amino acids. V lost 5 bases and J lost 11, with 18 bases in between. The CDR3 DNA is TGTGCCAGCAGCCCAGTGGGGGGGGGCTTGGCTTTCTTT. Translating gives CASSPVGGGLAFF.

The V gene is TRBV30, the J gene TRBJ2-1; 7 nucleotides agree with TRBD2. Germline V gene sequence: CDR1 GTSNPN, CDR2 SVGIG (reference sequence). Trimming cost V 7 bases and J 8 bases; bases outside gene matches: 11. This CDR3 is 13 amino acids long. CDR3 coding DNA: TGTGCCTCCGGGACTAAGGGTCAGGATGAGCAGTTCTTC. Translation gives CASGTKGQDEQFF.

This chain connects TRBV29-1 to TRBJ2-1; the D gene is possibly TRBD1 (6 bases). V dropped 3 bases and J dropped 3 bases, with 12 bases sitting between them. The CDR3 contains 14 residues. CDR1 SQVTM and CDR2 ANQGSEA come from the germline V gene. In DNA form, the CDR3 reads TGCAGCGTTGAGAGAGACAGGAGCTACAATGAGCAGTTCTTC. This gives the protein CSVERDRSYNEQFF.

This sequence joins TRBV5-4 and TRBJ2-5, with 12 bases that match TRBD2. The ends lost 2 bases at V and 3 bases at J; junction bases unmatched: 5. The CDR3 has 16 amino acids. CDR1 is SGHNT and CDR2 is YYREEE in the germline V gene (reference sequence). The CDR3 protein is CASSFPLAGGKETQYF. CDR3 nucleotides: TGTGCCAGCAGCTTTCCCCTAGCGGGAGGGAAAGAGACCCAGTACTTC.

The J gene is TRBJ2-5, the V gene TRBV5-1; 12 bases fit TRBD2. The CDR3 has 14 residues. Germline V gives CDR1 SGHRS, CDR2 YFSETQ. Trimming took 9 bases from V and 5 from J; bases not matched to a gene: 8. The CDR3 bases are TGCGCCACCCATGACGGACTAGCGGGGGAGACCCAGTACTTC. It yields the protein CATHDGLAGETQYF.

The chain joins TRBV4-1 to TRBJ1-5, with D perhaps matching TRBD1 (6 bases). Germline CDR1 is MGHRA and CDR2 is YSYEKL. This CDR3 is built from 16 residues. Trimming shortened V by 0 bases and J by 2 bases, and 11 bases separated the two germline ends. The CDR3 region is CASSQDGGVGNQPQHF. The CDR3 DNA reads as TGCGCCAGCAGCCAAGATGGGGGCGTTGGCAATCAGCCCCAGCATTTT.

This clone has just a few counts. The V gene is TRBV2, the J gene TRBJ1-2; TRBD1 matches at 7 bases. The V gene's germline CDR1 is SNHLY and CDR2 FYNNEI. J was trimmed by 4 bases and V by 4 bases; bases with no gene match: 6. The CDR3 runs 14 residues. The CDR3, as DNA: TGTGCCAGCAGTGCCATGACAGGGTTCTATGGCTACACCTTC. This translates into CASSAMTGFYGYTF.

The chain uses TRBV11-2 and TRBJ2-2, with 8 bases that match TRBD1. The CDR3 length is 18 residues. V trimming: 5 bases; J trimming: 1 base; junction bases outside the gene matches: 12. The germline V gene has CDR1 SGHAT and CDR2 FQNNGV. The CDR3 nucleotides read TGTGCCAGCAGCCAAGCCCTTCAGGGGGCGAAGAACACCGGGGAGCTGTTTTTT. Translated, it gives CASSQALQGAKNTGELFF.

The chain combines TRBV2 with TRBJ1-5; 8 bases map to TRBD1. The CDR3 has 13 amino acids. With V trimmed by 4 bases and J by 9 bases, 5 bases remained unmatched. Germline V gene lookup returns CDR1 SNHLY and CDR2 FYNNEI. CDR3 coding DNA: TGTGCCAGCAGTGGACAGGGGACAGGGCCCCAGCATTTT. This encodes CASSGQGTGPQHF.

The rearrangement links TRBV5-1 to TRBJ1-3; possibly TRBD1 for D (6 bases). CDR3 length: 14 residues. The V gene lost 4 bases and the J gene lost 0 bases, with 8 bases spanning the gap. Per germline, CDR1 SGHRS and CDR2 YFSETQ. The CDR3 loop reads CASSPTGSGNTIYF. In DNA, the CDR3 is TGCGCCAGCAGCCCGACAGGCTCTGGAAACACCATATATTTT.

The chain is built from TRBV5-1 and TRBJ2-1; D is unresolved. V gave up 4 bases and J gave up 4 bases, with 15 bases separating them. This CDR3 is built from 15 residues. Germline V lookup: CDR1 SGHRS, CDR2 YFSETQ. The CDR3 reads CASSADTPTYNEQFF. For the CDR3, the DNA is TGCGCCAGCAGCGCAGACACCCCCACATACAATGAGCAGTTCTTC.

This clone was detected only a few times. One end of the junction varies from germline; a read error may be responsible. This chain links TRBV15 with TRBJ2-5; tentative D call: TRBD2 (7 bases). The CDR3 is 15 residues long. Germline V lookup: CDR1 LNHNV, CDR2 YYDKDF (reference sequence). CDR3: CATSRDLGGQATQYF. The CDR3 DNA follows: TGTGCCACCAGCAGAGATCTCGGGGGGCAAGCGACCCAGTACTTC.